Each of the 23 T cell receptor beta chains below was sequenced from the same sample in a study of shared clonotypes between healthy human individuals. Sequenced by immunoSEQ multiplex PCR; TCRdb stores in-frame clones only, minus some. This table has some 1.1 million clones, roughly 80% appearing once. Material for sequencing was memory CD4+ T cells from PBMCs. The subset here: CD45RA-negative fraction. These receptors all come from a young man in good health. Some clones in this sample may be carry-over from other donors' samples.

The rearrangement joins TRBV7-9 to TRBJ2-3; D unresolved. Germline V CDR1 and CDR2: SEHNR, FQNEAQ (reference sequence). V shed 3 bases and J shed 2 bases, with 9 bases lying between them. The CDR3 spans 14 residues. The CDR3 DNA follows: TGTGCCAGCAGCTTCGGTCAGCCCACAGATACGCAGTATTTT. Encoded protein: CASSFGQPTDTQYF.

The V call is TRBV5-5, the J call TRBJ2-1, with 7 bases fitting TRBD1. Trimming cost V 1 base and J 6 bases; bases outside gene matches: 4. Germline V gene data show CDR1 as SGHKS and CDR2 as YYEKEE (reference sequence). This CDR3 has 14 amino acids. The CDR3 DNA reads as TGTGCCAGCAGCTTGTGGGCAGGGGGCAATGAGCAGTTCTTC. Encoded protein: CASSLWAGGNEQFF.

This CDR3 is CASSQSLPGGQETQYF. CDR3 in DNA: TGCGCCAGCAGCCAAAGCCTCCCCGGGGGACAAGAGACCCAGTACTTC. The gene calls are TRBV4-3 and TRBJ2-5; D may be TRBD2 (6 bases). CDR3 size: 16 residues. V was trimmed by 2 bases and J by 2 bases, leaving 15 bases between them. Looked up from germline, CDR1 is LGHNA and CDR2 is YSLEER.

The V call is TRBV28, the J call TRBJ1-4; D is possibly TRBD1 (5 bases). Germline CDR1 and CDR2: MDHEN and SYDVKM. The CDR3 totals 16 residues. Between the trimmed V and J ends, which lost 2 bases and 0 bases, there was a span of 10 bases. The CDR3 nucleotides are TGTGCCAGCAGTTTAAGGGACGCTGCAACTAATGAAAAACTGTTTTTT. This gives the protein CASSLRDAATNEKLFF.

There are a few counts of this clone. The chain joins TRBV9 to TRBJ2-5; TRBD1 matches at 12 bases. Germline V gene sequence: CDR1 SGDLS, CDR2 YYNGEE. The CDR3 consists of 15 residues. V was clipped by 0 bases and J by 5 bases; unmatched bases: 2. CDR3 amino acids: CASSVAGTGGETQYF. CDR3 sequence (DNA): TGTGCCAGCAGCGTAGCCGGGACAGGGGGCGAGACCCAGTACTTC. The full variable domain, its missing parts supplied by reference TRBV9 and TRBJ2-5, is DSGVTQTPKHLITATGQRVTLRCSPRSGDLSVYWYQQSLDQGLQFLIQYYNGEERAKGNILERFSAQQFPDLHSELNLSSLELGDSALYFCASSVAGTGGETQYFGPGTRLLVL.

In this sample, this clone turned up a few times. The chain combines TRBV10-3 with TRBJ2-5; D perhaps matches TRBD2 (5 bases). Trimming removed 0 bases at V and 5 bases at J, with 10 bases between. CDR1 is ENHRY, CDR2 SYGVKD, per germline. The CDR3 is 14 residues long. CDR3 nucleotides: TGTGCCATCAGTGAGTCGGCTAGCCCGGAGACCCAGTACTTC. Translation gives CAISESASPETQYF.

This rearrangement joins TRBV11-2 to TRBJ1-3; the D gene is possibly TRBD1 (6 bases). Germline V gene sequence: CDR1 SGHAT, CDR2 FQNNGV. Trimming took off 5 bases at V and 0 bases at J, with 11 bases between the two ends. The length of the CDR3 is 15 residues. The CDR3 reads CASSKGTPSGNTIYF. The CDR3 region has the DNA TGTGCCAGCAGCAAAGGGACACCCTCTGGAAACACCATATATTTT.

V is TRBV15 and J is TRBJ1-1; D perhaps matches TRBD1 (6 bases). Germline values: CDR1 LNHNV, CDR2 YYDKDF (reference sequence). The CDR3 is 15 amino acids. V was shortened by 0 bases and J by 1 base, with 9 bases between the two germline ends. The CDR3 reads CATSRDGTQNTEAFF. The CDR3 DNA reads TGTGCCACCAGCAGAGATGGGACACAGAACACTGAAGCTTTCTTT.

As to this clone: A much larger clone is a single base away; this may be a read error. This rearrangement joins TRBV7-3 to TRBJ2-3, with unresolved D. The CDR3 has 12 residues. The germline V gene has CDR1 SGHTA and CDR2 FQGTGA. V lost 2 bases and J lost 4, with 4 bases in between. CDR3 DNA sequence: TGTGCCAGCAGCTTAGAGGCAGATACGCAGTATTTT. This sequence encodes CASSLEADTQYF.

The chain links TRBV6-1 to TRBJ2-7; D ambiguous. In germline, CDR1 is MNHNS, CDR2 SASEGT. CDR3 length equals 13 residues. Deletions cut 2 bases from V and 6 bases from J, with 11 bases between. Here the CDR3 reads CASSEFGFAEQYF. CDR3 in DNA: TGTGCCAGCAGTGAATTCGGTTTCGCCGAGCAGTACTTC.

The rearrangement links TRBV4-3 to TRBJ1-2, with 7 bases that match TRBD1. CDR1 is LGHNA, CDR2 YSLEER, per germline. The CDR3 sequence is 14 residues long. The V gene end was trimmed by 1 base and the J gene end by 3 bases; junction bases not matched to a gene: 2. The CDR3 DNA reads TGCGCCAGCAGCCAAGTCGACAGGGACTATGGCTACACCTTC. Protein: CASSQVDRDYGYTF.

This clone has just a few counts. The chain joins TRBV2 to TRBJ2-5; D gene ambiguous. Trimming removed 7 bases from V and 5 bases from J, with 14 bases in between. Germline V gene lookup returns CDR1 SNHLY and CDR2 FYNNEI. There are 13 residues in the CDR3. The CDR3 sequence is CASTGLSGETQYF. In nucleotides, the CDR3 is TGTGCCAGCACAGGTCTGAGTGGGGAGACCCAGTACTTC. The variable domain in full, with the rest retrieved from reference TRBV2 and TRBJ2-5, is EPEVTQTPSHQVTQMGQEVILRCVPISNHLYFYWYRQILGQKVEFLVSFYNNEISEKSEIFDDQFSVERPDGSNFTLKIRSTKLEDSAMYFCASTGLSGETQYFGPGTRLLVL.

V is TRBV18 and J is TRBJ2-7; no reliable D call. V was trimmed by 2 bases and J by 0 bases, leaving 8 bases between them. Germline V gene lookup returns CDR1 KGHSH and CDR2 LQKENI. This CDR3 is built from 14 residues. The CDR3, as DNA: TGTGCCAGCTCACCAGGTGCGACCTCCTACGAGCAGTACTTC. This codes for CASSPGATSYEQYF. Using reference TRBV18 and TRBJ2-7 for the parts outside the CDR3, the full variable domain is NAGVMQNPRHLVRRRGQEARLRCSPMKGHSHVYWYRQLPEEGLKFMVYLQKENIIDESGMPKERFSAEFPKEGPSILRIQQVVRGDSAAYFCASSPGATSYEQYFGPGTRLTVT.

The chain combines TRBV5-1 with TRBJ1-1; no definite D call. Germline CDR1 is SGHRS and CDR2 is YFSETQ. Trimming took 0 bases from V and 5 from J, leaving 14 bases between them. There are 15 residues in the CDR3. CDR3 sequence reads: CASSLGLGFSTEAFF. As DNA, the CDR3 is TGCGCCAGCAGCTTGGGGTTGGGGTTTTCGACTGAAGCTTTCTTT.

The V gene is TRBV7-4, the J gene TRBJ1-5, with D perhaps matching TRBD1 (5 bases). The CDR3 runs 15 residues. V gave up 1 base and J gave up 4 bases, with 11 bases separating them. The germline V gene encodes CDR1 SGHVT and CDR2 SQSDAQ. The CDR3 protein is CASSLGSRENQPQHF. The CDR3 DNA reads TGTGCCAGCAGCTTAGGAAGCAGGGAGAATCAGCCCCAGCATTTT.

The V call is TRBV5-4, the J call TRBJ2-2, with 8 bases matching TRBD2. V trimming: 9 bases; J trimming: 7 bases; junction bases outside the gene matches: 14. The germline CDR1 and CDR2 sequences are SGHNT and YYREEE (reference sequence). This CDR3 spans 15 amino acids. CDR3 DNA sequence: TGTGCCACCGATTCCGGGACTAGTCAGGTCGGGGAGCTGTTTTTT. This encodes CATDSGTSQVGELFF.

The chain joins TRBV5-6 to TRBJ1-1; 10 nucleotides align to TRBD1. This CDR3 is built from 16 residues. Germline CDR1 reads SGHDT; CDR2 reads YYEEEE. The J segment lost 0 bases and the V segment lost 0 bases, leaving 2 bases of the junction unmatched. DNA for the CDR3: TGTGCCAGCAGCTTGGGACAGGGGGCGATGAACACTGAAGCTTTCTTT. Protein sequence: CASSLGQGAMNTEAFF.

This clone has just a few counts. The V call is TRBV5-6, the J call TRBJ2-1; 11 bases line up with TRBD2. CDR1 is SGHDT and CDR2 is YYEEEE in the germline V gene. The ends lost 4 bases at V and 0 bases at J; junction bases unmatched: 6. The CDR3 has 17 amino acids. The CDR3 coding sequence is TGTGCCAGCAGCAGACCGGGACTAGCGGACTCCTACAATGAGCAGTTCTTC. Its translation is CASSRPGLADSYNEQFF.

This clone has only a few counts. J is TRBJ2-6 and V is TRBV19; D possibly corresponds to TRBD2 (7 bases). The CDR3 loop spans 16 amino acids. The V gene lost 5 bases and the J gene lost 0 bases, with 11 bases spanning the gap. Germline values: CDR1 LNHDA, CDR2 SQIVND (reference sequence). The CDR3 nucleotides read TGTGCCAGTAGTCGGGGGGACAACTCTGGGGCCAACGTCCTGACTTTC. It yields the protein CASSRGDNSGANVLTF.

This clone was recorded a few times. Within the sample, other DNA sequences also encode this same CDR3. The chain links TRBV30 to TRBJ2-5, with no clear D. Germline V gene sequence: CDR1 GTSNPN, CDR2 SVGIG (reference sequence). Trimming shortened V by 4 bases and J by 5 bases, and 8 bases separated the two germline ends. CDR3 length: 11 residues. The CDR3 DNA sequence: TGTGCCTGGACCCTGGGGGAGACCCAGTACTTC. The encoded protein is CAWTLGETQYF. Complete variable domain (other parts from reference TRBV30 and TRBJ2-5): SQTIHQWPATLVQPVGSPLSLECTVEGTSNPNLYWYRQAAGRGLQLLFYSVGIGQISSEVPQNLSASRPQDRQFILSSKKLLLSDSGFYLCAWTLGETQYFGPGTRLLVL.

The chain combines TRBV2 with TRBJ2-7; D not resolved. The CDR3 has 13 amino acids. Germline values: CDR1 SNHLY, CDR2 FYNNEI. Trimming took 9 bases from V and 1 from J, leaving 13 bases between them. CDR3 amino acids: CARTRIFSYEQYF. The DNA of the CDR3 is TGTGCCAGAACGAGGATTTTTTCCTACGAGCAGTACTTC. Full variable domain (outside the CDR3, taken from reference TRBV2 and TRBJ2-7): EPEVTQTPSHQVTQMGQEVILRCVPISNHLYFYWYRQILGQKVEFLVSFYNNEISEKSEIFDDQFSVERPDGSNFTLKIRSTKLEDSAMYFCARTRIFSYEQYFGPGTRLTVT.

The rearrangement uses TRBV6-6 and TRBJ1-2; D not certain. Germline lookup yields CDR1 MNHNY and CDR2 SVGAGI (reference sequence). This CDR3 comprises 13 residues. Trimming cost V 3 bases and J 6 bases, with 11 bases left between them. As DNA, the CDR3 is TGTGCCAGCAGTTATCCCCCAGAGAATGGCTACACCTTC. It is translated as CASSYPPENGYTF.

A few counts support this clone. The chain uses TRBV30 and TRBJ2-5; the match to TRBD1 covers 9 bases. This CDR3 contains 13 residues. Germline-derived CDR1 and CDR2 are GTSNPN and SVGIG (reference sequence). With V trimmed by 4 bases and J by 2 bases, 2 bases remained unmatched. The CDR3 sequence is CAWNRGLQETQYF. In DNA, the CDR3 is TGTGCCTGGAACAGGGGGCTGCAAGAGACCCAGTACTTC. Filled out from reference TRBV30 and TRBJ2-5, the complete variable domain reads SQTIHQWPATLVQPVGSPLSLECTVEGTSNPNLYWYRQAAGRGLQLLFYSVGIGQISSEVPQNLSASRPQDRQFILSSKKLLLSDSGFYLCAWNRGLQETQYFGPGTRLLVL.